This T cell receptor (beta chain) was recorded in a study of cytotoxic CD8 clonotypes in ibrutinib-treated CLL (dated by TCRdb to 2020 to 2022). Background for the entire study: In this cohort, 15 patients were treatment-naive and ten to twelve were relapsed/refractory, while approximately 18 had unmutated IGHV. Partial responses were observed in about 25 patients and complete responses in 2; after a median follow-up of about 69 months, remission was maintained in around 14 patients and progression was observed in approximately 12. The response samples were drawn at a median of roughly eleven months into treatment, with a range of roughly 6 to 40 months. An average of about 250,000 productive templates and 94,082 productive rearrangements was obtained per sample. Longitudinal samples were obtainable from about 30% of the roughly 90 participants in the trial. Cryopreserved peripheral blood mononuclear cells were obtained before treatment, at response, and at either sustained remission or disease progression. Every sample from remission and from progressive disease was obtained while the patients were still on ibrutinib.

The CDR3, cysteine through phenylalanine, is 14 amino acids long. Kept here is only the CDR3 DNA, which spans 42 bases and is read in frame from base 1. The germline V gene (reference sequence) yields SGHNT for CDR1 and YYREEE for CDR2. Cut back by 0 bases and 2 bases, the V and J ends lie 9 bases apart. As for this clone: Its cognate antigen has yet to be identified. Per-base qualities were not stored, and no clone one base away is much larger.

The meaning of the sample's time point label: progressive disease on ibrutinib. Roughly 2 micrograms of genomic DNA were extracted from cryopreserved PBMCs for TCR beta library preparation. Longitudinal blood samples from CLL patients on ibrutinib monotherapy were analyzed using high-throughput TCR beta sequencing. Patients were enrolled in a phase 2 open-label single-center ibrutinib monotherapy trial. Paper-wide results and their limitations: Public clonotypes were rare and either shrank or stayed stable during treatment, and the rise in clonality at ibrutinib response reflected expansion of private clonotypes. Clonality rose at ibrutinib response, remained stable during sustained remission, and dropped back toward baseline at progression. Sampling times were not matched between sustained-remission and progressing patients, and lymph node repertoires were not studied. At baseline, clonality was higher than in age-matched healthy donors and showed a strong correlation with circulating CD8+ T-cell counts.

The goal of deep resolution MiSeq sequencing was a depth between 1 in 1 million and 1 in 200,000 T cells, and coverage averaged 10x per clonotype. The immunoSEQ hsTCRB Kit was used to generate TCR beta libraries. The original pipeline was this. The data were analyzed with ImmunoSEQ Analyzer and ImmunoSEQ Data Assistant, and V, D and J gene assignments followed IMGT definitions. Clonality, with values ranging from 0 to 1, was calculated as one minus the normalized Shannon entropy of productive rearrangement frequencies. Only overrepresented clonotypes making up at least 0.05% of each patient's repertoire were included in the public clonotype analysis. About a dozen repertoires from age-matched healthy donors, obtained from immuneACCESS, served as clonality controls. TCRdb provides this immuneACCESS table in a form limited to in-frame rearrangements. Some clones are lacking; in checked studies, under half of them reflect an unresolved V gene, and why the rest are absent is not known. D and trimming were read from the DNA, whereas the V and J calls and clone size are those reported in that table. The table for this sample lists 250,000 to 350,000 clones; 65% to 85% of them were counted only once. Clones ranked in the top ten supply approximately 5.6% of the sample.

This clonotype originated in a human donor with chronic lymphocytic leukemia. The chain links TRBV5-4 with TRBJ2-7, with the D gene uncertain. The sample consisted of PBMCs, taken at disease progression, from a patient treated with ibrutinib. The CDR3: CASSLDSVAYEQYF. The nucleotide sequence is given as TGTGCCAGCAGCTTGGACAGCGTGGCCTACGAGCAGTACTTC.